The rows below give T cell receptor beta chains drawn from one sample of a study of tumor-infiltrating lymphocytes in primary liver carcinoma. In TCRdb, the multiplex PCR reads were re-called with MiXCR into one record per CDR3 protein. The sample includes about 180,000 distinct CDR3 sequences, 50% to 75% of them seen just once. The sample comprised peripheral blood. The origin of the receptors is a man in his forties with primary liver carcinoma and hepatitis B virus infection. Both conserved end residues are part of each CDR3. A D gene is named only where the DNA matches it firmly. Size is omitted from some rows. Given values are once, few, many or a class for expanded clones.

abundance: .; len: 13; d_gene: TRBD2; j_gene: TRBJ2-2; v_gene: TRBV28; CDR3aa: CATAGSYTGELFF; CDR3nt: TGTGCCACAGCGGGAAGTTACACCGGGGAGCTGTTTTTT
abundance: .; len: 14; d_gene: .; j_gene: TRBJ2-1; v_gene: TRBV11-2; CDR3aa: CAGSLTYGAYEQFF; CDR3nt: TGTGCCGGCAGCTTAACCTATGGAGCCTACGAGCAGTTCTTC
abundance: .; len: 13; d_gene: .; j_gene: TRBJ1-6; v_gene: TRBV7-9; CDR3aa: CASSLDSNSALHF; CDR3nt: TGTGCCAGCAGCTTAGACAGTAATTCAGCCCTCCACTTT
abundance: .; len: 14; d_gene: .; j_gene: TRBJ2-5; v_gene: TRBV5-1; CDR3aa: CASSLSLPQETQHF; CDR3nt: TGCGCCAGCAGCTTGTCTCTACCTCAAGAGACCCAGCACTTC
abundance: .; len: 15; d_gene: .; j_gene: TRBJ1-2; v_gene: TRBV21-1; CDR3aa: CASSKGRQDSEGYTF; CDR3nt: TGTGCCAGCAGCAAAGGGAGACAGGACTCGGAGGGCTACACCTTC
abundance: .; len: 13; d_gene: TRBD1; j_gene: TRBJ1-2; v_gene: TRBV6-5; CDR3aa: CASSYDRGGGYTF; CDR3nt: TGTGCCAGCAGTTACGACAGGGGAGGGGGCTACACCTTC
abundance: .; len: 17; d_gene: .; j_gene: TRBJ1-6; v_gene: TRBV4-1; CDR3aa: CASSQGPPPFYNSPLHF; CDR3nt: TGCGCCAGCAGCCAAGGCCCCCCGCCCTTCTATAATTCACCCCTCCACTTT
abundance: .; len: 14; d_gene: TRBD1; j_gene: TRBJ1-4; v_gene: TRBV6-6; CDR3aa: CASSYSMGQEKLFF; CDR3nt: TGTGCCAGCAGTTACTCGATGGGACAGGAAAAACTGTTTTTT
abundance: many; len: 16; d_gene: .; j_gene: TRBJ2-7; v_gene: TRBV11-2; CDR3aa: CASSLEVTAIGGEQYF; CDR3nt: TGTGCCAGCAGCTTAGAGGTCACGGCCATCGGGGGCGAGCAGTACTTC
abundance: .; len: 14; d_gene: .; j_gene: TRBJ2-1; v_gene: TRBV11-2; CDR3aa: CASNLDTLRGQQFF; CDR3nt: TGTGCCAGCAACTTAGATACTTTACGGGGTCAGCAGTTCTTC
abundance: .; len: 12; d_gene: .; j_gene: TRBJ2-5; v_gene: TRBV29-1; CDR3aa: CSFSSGSETQYF; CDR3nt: TGCAGCTTTTCTTCTGGGTCGGAGACCCAGTACTTC
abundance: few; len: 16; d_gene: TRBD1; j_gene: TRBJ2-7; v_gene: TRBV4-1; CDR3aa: CASSQAMLQGAYEQYF; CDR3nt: TGCGCCAGCAGCCAAGCTATGTTACAGGGGGCTTACGAGCAGTACTTC
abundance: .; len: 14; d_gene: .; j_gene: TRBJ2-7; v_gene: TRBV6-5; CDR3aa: CASGPLDFGAEQYF; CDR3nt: TGTGCCAGCGGCCCCCTCGACTTCGGGGCCGAGCAGTACTTC
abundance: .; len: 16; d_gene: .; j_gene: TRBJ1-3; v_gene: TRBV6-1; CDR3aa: CASSEGQALSGNTIYF; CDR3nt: TGTGCCAGCAGTGAAGGGCAGGCCCTCTCTGGAAACACCATATATTTT
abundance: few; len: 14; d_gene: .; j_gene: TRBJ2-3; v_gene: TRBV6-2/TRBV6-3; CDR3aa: CASSPRDSTDTQYF; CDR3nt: TGTGCCAGCAGTCCAAGGGACTCCACAGATACGCAGTATTTT
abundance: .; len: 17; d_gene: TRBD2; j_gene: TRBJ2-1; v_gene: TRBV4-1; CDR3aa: CASSKKRLAGIYNEQFF; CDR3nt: TGCGCCAGCAGCAAAAAGAGACTAGCGGGAATCTACAATGAGCAGTTCTTC
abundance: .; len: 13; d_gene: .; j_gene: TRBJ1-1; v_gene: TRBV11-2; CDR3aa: CPSSLGGGTEAFF; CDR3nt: TGTCCCAGCAGCTTAGGCGGGGGCACTGAGGCTTTCTTT
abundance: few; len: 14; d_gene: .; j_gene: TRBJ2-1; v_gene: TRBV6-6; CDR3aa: CASSYSPEFDEQFF; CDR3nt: TGTGCCAGCAGTTACTCCCCGGAATTCGATGAGCAGTTCTTC
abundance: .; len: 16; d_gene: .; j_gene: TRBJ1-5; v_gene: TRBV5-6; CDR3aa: CAGSLSFGQINQPQHF; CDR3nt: TGTGCCGGCAGCTTGAGTTTCGGACAAATCAATCAGCCCCAGCATTTT
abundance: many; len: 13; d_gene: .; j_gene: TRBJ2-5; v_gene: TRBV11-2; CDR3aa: CASSLDVEETQYF; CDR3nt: TGTGCCAGCAGCTTAGATGTGGAGGAGACCCAGTACTTC